Shown below are 30 T cell receptor beta chains from a single sample sequenced in a study of T cells after yellow fever vaccination (dated by TCRdb to between 2018 and 2021). Receptors were amplified or captured by 5' RACE. The run used an Illumina HiSeq 2500. Using fastp trimming at Q25 and MiXCR clonotype assembly, TCRdb reanalyzed the public sequencing data and kept in-frame beta chains. Each entry merges the rows of one CDR3 protein and shows their most common DNA and genes. For this sample the table gives some 600,000 distinct CDR3 sequences, of which 10% to 15% were detected only once. Of the sample, more than 12% falls within the top ten clones. The treatment or condition tag for this specimen amounts to: live attenuated yellow fever vaccine strain. Specimen: PBMCs, collected on the day of the yellow fever booster vaccination. The receptors were gathered from a man aged 25-45 years who received the YFV17D yellow fever vaccine.

The chain combines TRBV9 with TRBJ2-3; D is undetermined. Germline CDR1 and CDR2: SGDLS and YYNGEE. The CDR3 extends over 13 amino acids. V was cut by 0 bases and J by 6 bases, with 8 bases left in between. CDR3 in amino acids: CASSVGPNDTQYF. Here the CDR3 DNA reads TGTGCCAGCAGCGTAGGACCCAATGATACGCAGTATTTT.

This clonotype showed up just a few times. The chain combines TRBV29-1 with TRBJ2-1; D call uncertain. The V end was cut by 0 bases, the J end by 6 bases, with 21 bases between. Per germline, CDR1 SQVTM and CDR2 ANQGSEA. This CDR3 has 17 residues. The CDR3 DNA follows: TGCAGCGTTGAAGATTCGTTAAACCAGGTGACGCTCAATGAGCAGTTCTTC. Translation gives CSVEDSLNQVTLNEQFF.

This clonotype occurred a few times. The chain has TRBV4-2 and TRBJ2-5, with 12 bases fitting TRBD2. The length of the CDR3 is 16 residues. The V gene end was trimmed by 1 base and the J gene end by 5 bases; junction bases not matched to a gene: 5. The V gene's germline CDR1 is LGHNA and CDR2 YNFKEQ. The DNA for the CDR3 is TGTGCCAGCAGCCAAGGGACTAGCGGGGTGGGGGAGACCCAGTACTTC. Translated, it gives CASSQGTSGVGETQYF.

This chain joins TRBV5-4 and TRBJ2-1; D possibly corresponds to TRBD1 (6 bases). CDR1 and CDR2 (germline): SGHNT, YYREEE (reference sequence). The CDR3 has 11 amino acids. V was trimmed by 4 bases and J by 10 bases, leaving 9 bases between them. CDR3 bases: TGTGCCAGCAGCGTTGGGACAGAGCAGTTCTTC. This translates into CASSVGTEQFF.

This clonotype was counted only a few times. CDR3 amino acids: CASNQIGDPTDTQYF. The CDR3 nucleotides are TGTGCCAGCAACCAGATAGGTGATCCCACAGATACGCAGTATTTT. The V gene is TRBV6-1, the J gene TRBJ2-3; D remains unclear. The CDR3 spans 15 residues. Germline CDR1 MNHNS, CDR2 SASEGT. Trimming cost V 7 bases and J 2 bases, with 16 bases left between them.

This clonotype appeared a few times. This chain joins TRBV12-3 or TRBV12-4 and TRBJ2-5; TRBD2 agrees at 13 bases. The CDR3 consists of 18 residues. The V segment lost 6 bases and the J segment 5 bases; nucleotides outside the gene matches: 15. In DNA, the CDR3 is TGTGCCAGCAGCCCGGGTACTAGCGGGAGGGTAGGTGAGGAGACCCAGTACTTC. Translation gives CASSPGTSGRVGEETQYF.

This clonotype was observed a few times. The chain carries TRBV7-9 and TRBJ2-1; possibly TRBD2 for D (5 bases). V lost 3 bases to trimming and J lost 9 bases, with 15 bases between them. The CDR3 sequence is 14 residues long. Germline CDR1 is SEHNR and CDR2 is FQNEAQ (reference sequence). This CDR3 reads CASSFRTEGSEQFF. As DNA, the CDR3 is TGTGCCAGCAGCTTCAGGACTGAGGGTTCTGAGCAGTTCTTC.

A few counts support this clonotype. The rearrangement joins TRBV7-9 to TRBJ2-3; D is ambiguous. The CDR3 has 17 amino acids. The V gene's germline CDR1 is SEHNR and CDR2 FQNEAQ (reference sequence). Trimming took off 2 bases at V and 4 bases at J, with 19 bases between the two ends. This CDR3 reads CASSLNPVPKIPDTQYF. CDR3 nucleotides: TGTGCCAGCAGCTTAAACCCGGTTCCCAAGATACCAGATACGCAGTATTTT.

The rearrangement links TRBV18 to TRBJ1-2, with 9 bases lining up with TRBD1. V lost 4 bases and J lost 2; bases outside the gene matches: 5. CDR3 length equals 15 residues. Germline CDR1 and CDR2: KGHSH and LQKENI. The CDR3 spells CASSLPGQGNYGYTF. The CDR3 DNA reads as TGTGCCAGCTCACTTCCGGGACAGGGAAACTATGGCTACACCTTC.

This clonotype was seen a handful of times. V and J are TRBV4-2 and TRBJ2-1; 9 positions match TRBD2. The J segment lost 4 bases and the V segment lost 0 bases, leaving 4 bases of the junction unmatched. The CDR3 is made up of 16 amino acids. Per the germline V gene, CDR1 is LGHNA and CDR2 is YNFKEQ. The CDR3, as DNA: TGTGCCAGCAGCCAAGATGGGCGGGAGGGATACAATGAGCAGTTCTTC. This translates into CASSQDGREGYNEQFF.

This chain uses TRBV11-2 with TRBJ2-7, with TRBD1 identical over 9 bases. Germline V gene sequence: CDR1 SGHAT, CDR2 FQNNGV. V shed 6 bases, J shed 2 bases, and the junction held 5 bases outside the gene matches. The CDR3 runs to 14 residues. DNA of the CDR3: TGTGCCAGCAGTAAAGGGACAGGGCCCTACGAGCAGTACTTC. Translating it yields CASSKGTGPYEQYF.

The J gene is TRBJ1-1, the V gene TRBV5-5; weak D call: TRBD1 (6 bases). Trimming left V 4 bases short and J 1 base short, with 14 bases between. The CDR3 sequence is 15 residues long. The germline gives CDR1 SGHKS, CDR2 YYEKEE (reference sequence). CDR3 coding DNA: TGTGCCAGCAGCATGGGACACGTAGCGAACACTGAAGCTTTCTTT. Its translation is CASSMGHVANTEAFF.

V gene TRBV29-1 combines with J gene TRBJ2-7; 9 nucleotides align to TRBD1. The V segment lost 6 bases and the J segment 1 base; nucleotides outside the gene matches: 4. Germline V gene sequence: CDR1 SQVTM, CDR2 ANQGSEA. CDR3 length: 13 residues. CDR3 bases: TGCAGCGTGGGACAGGGAGTTTCCTACGAGCAGTACTTC. Its protein product is CSVGQGVSYEQYF.

This clonotype was seen at least ten times. The V and J genes are TRBV29-1 and TRBJ1-1; no reliable D call. V was pared by 7 bases and J by 2 bases, with 5 bases between. Germline CDR1 is SQVTM and CDR2 is ANQGSEA. The CDR3 runs to 10 residues. CDR3 nucleotide sequence: TGCAGCGCGGCCAACACTGAAGCTTTCTTT. It translates to CSAANTEAFF.

The table lists this clonotype with a few counts. The chain couples TRBV7-9 to TRBJ2-7; 12 nucleotides align to TRBD2. The V and J ends lost 5 bases and 6 bases, in that order; junction bases with no gene match: 14. This CDR3 has 17 amino acids. The germline V gene has CDR1 SEHNR and CDR2 FQNEAQ (reference sequence). CDR3 residues: CASSTTPRLAGVGEQYF. CDR3 nucleotides: TGTGCCAGCAGCACGACCCCCCGACTAGCGGGAGTCGGCGAGCAGTACTTC.

This clonotype was counted ten times or more. The chain joins TRBV20-1 to TRBJ1-6, with D tentatively TRBD1 (6 bases). CDR3 length: 14 residues. V was clipped by 3 bases and J by 6 bases, with 12 bases between them. Germline values: CDR1 DFQATT, CDR2 SNEGSKA (reference sequence). DNA of the CDR3: TGCAGTGCTAGCGAGACAGGAACTAATTCACCCCTCCACTTT. Translated, it gives CSASETGTNSPLHF.

This chain joins TRBV6-1 and TRBJ2-1; no clear D. CDR3 size: 15 residues. From germline, CDR1 is MNHNS and CDR2 SASEGT. Trimming shortened V by 5 bases and J by 0 bases, and 11 bases separated the two germline ends. The CDR3 loop is CASSPTVNSYNEQFF. The CDR3 coding sequence is TGTGCCAGCAGTCCTACAGTAAACTCCTACAATGAGCAGTTCTTC.

In this sample, this clonotype turned up a few times. The chain uses TRBV9 and TRBJ1-1, with a tentative D call TRBD1 (5 bases). V dropped 3 bases and J dropped 3 bases, with 12 bases sitting between them. The CDR3 covers 14 residues. Germline V gives CDR1 SGDLS, CDR2 YYNGEE. The CDR3 nucleotides are TGTGCCAGCAGCGGCGGGGCAGGAGACACTGAAGCTTTCTTT. It codes for CASSGGAGDTEAFF.

This clonotype was counted only a few times. The chain joins TRBV4-3 to TRBJ1-5; D gene ambiguous. CDR1 is LGHNA and CDR2 is YSLEER in the germline V gene. This CDR3 contains 15 residues. With 3 bases removed from V and 2 bases from J, the gap between germline ends came to 11 bases. CDR3 DNA: TGCGCCAGCAGCCAGGAGTGGGGAGGCAATCAGCCCCAGCATTTT. It is translated as CASSQEWGGNQPQHF.

V usage is TRBV29-1 and J usage is TRBJ1-1, with D unresolved. Germline V gene lookup returns CDR1 SQVTM and CDR2 ANQGSEA. V lost 4 bases and J lost 6, with 6 bases in between. CDR3 length: 10 residues. This CDR3 is CSVVQAEAFF. CDR3 DNA sequence: TGCAGCGTTGTGCAGGCTGAAGCTTTCTTT.

This chain links TRBV15 with TRBJ2-2; D ambiguous. Germline V gene sequence: CDR1 LNHNV, CDR2 YYDKDF (reference sequence). V was cut by 6 bases and J by 2 bases, with 10 bases left in between. There are 14 residues in the CDR3. This CDR3 reads CATSEDRNTGELFF. CDR3 DNA: TGTGCCACCAGTGAGGACCGAAACACCGGGGAGCTGTTTTTT.

The V gene is TRBV7-2, the J gene TRBJ2-1; D is possibly TRBD2 (6 bases). CDR1 and CDR2 from the germline V gene are SGHTA and FQGNSA. V lost 1 base, J lost 9 bases, and 13 bases lay in between. The CDR3 contains 14 residues. CDR3 sequence: CASSLVGLRGEQFF. The CDR3 coding sequence is TGTGCCAGCAGCTTAGTGGGCCTGCGGGGTGAGCAGTTCTTC.

The chain employs TRBV7-2 and TRBJ1-5; D uncertain. CDR1 and CDR2 from the germline V gene are SGHTA and FQGNSA. CDR3 size: 13 residues. V gave up 2 bases and J gave up 5 bases, with 7 bases separating them. CDR3 nucleotide sequence: TGTGCCAGCAGCTTAATAGGAGATCAGCCCCAGCATTTT. Amino acids: CASSLIGDQPQHF.

The gene calls are TRBV10-2 and TRBJ2-2; TRBD1 aligns across 7 bases. The CDR3 covers 15 residues. V lost 4 bases, J lost 2 bases, and 4 bases stayed unmatched. Germline lookup yields CDR1 WSHSY and CDR2 SAAADI. CDR3 nucleotide sequence: TGCGCCAGCAGTGGACAGGGATTTAACACCGGGGAGCTGTTTTTT. Its translation is CASSGQGFNTGELFF.

The CDR3, as DNA: TGTGCCAGCAGCTTAGGGGGGGACTATATATACAATGAGCAGTTCTTC. The encoded protein is CASSLGGDYIYNEQFF. The chain recombines TRBV7-3 with TRBJ2-1; the match to TRBD2 covers 7 bases. The CDR3 runs 16 residues. CDR1 is SGHTA and CDR2 is FQGTGA in the germline V gene. The ends lost 2 bases at V and 4 bases at J; junction bases unmatched: 8.

This clonotype came up many times. V is TRBV20-1 and J is TRBJ1-1, with 9 nucleotides matching TRBD1. CDR3 length equals 13 residues. The V gene end was trimmed by 3 bases and the J gene end by 5 bases; junction bases not matched to a gene: 4. The V gene's germline CDR1 is DFQATT and CDR2 SNEGSKA (reference sequence). DNA of the CDR3: TGCAGTGCTAGGACAGGGGGTCGTACTGAAGCTTTCTTT. Encoded protein: CSARTGGRTEAFF.

This chain links TRBV29-1 with TRBJ2-1, with D unresolved. V lost 0 bases and J 7 bases, leaving 10 bases between the germline ends. The CDR3 length is 13 residues. The germline gives CDR1 SQVTM, CDR2 ANQGSEA. The CDR3 bases are TGCAGCGTTGAAGATGCGCTAGTTAATGAGCAGTTCTTC. It encodes CSVEDALVNEQFF.

This clonotype was seen many times. This sequence joins TRBV7-2 and TRBJ2-1, with D tentatively TRBD1 or TRBD2 (5 bases each). The V end was cut by 5 bases, the J end by 6 bases, with 14 bases between. The length of the CDR3 is 14 residues. Germline V gene lookup returns CDR1 SGHTA and CDR2 FQGNSA. CDR3 DNA: TGTGCCAGCAGCCGGGACCCTTGGGCCAATGAGCAGTTCTTC. Protein product: CASSRDPWANEQFF.

The gene calls are TRBV7-8 and TRBJ2-1; D is uncertain. The CDR3 has 15 amino acids. Trimming pared 1 base from V and 4 bases from J, leaving 11 bases between. Germline V CDR1 and CDR2: SGHVS, FQNEAQ. CDR3 in amino acids: CASSLEAATYNEQFF. In DNA form, the CDR3 reads TGTGCCAGCAGCTTAGAGGCAGCAACATACAATGAGCAGTTCTTC.

CDR3 nucleotide sequence: TGTGCCTGGACCCATGAGAGGGCGAGCCAGCCCCAGCATTTT. It codes for CAWTHERASQPQHF. This chain links TRBV30 with TRBJ1-5; D is ambiguous. The V gene's germline CDR1 is GTSNPN and CDR2 SVGIG (reference sequence). The CDR3 sequence is 14 residues long. V was pared by 4 bases and J by 7 bases, with 17 bases between.